The 23 T cell receptor beta chains given below trace back to one sample, sequenced in a study of T cell responses to AZD1222 COVID-19 vaccine. Sequencing used immunoSEQ multiplex PCR; TCRdb keeps in-frame clones, though not all of them. This table holds around 150,000 clones, around nine tenths found once. Sequences were derived from peripheral blood, sampled 28 days after the second AZD1222 dose. The origin of the receptors is an adult who received the AZD1222 COVID-19 vaccine.

The gene calls are TRBV5-4 and TRBJ2-7; D ambiguous. The CDR3 is 14 amino acids. With 3 bases removed from V and 7 bases from J, the gap between germline ends came to 17 bases. CDR1 and CDR2 (germline): SGHNT, YYREEE (reference sequence). Here the CDR3 DNA reads TGTGCCAGCAGCTCAGAATTTACAAGGTTGGAGCAGTACTTC. Translation: CASSSEFTRLEQYF.

This clone has just a few counts. This chain uses TRBV2 with TRBJ2-2; no firm D call. Trimming removed 6 bases from V and 0 bases from J, with 11 bases in between. The CDR3 has 15 amino acids. Germline loops: CDR1 SNHLY, CDR2 FYNNEI. CDR3 DNA: TGTGCCAGCAGGGGGATTTTCTCGAACACCGGGGAGCTGTTTTTT. Translating gives CASRGIFSNTGELFF.

The chain couples TRBV2 to TRBJ2-7; 10 bases match TRBD1. Germline assignment: CDR1 SNHLY and CDR2 FYNNEI. The CDR3 consists of 14 residues. The V and J ends lost 7 bases and 6 bases, in that order; junction bases with no gene match: 9. The CDR3 bases are TGTGCCAGCACTTCGGGGACAGGGGTTTCCGAGCAGTACTTC. It codes for CASTSGTGVSEQYF.

In its sample, this clone was seen a few times. The chain employs TRBV30 and TRBJ1-5, with D tentatively TRBD1 (6 bases). Germline CDR1 and CDR2: GTSNPN and SVGIG (reference sequence). V gave up 0 bases and J gave up 3 bases, with 15 bases separating them. This CDR3 is built from 16 residues. CDR3 region: CAWSVTGQTFNQPQHF. The CDR3, as DNA: TGTGCCTGGAGTGTAACTGGACAGACCTTCAATCAGCCCCAGCATTTT.

The CDR3 DNA follows: TGTGCCAGCAGCAACAGAACTAGCGGGAGGGAGGACACCGGGGAGCTGTTTTTT. Protein sequence: CASSNRTSGREDTGELFF. V is TRBV13 and J is TRBJ2-2, with TRBD2 matching 13 bases. Trimming removed 5 bases from V and 3 bases from J; junction bases left unmatched: 9. This CDR3 spans 18 amino acids. Germline lookup yields CDR1 PRHDT and CDR2 FYEKMQ (reference sequence).

V gene TRBV19 combines with J gene TRBJ1-2, with a possible D match to TRBD1 (6 bases). Germline loops: CDR1 LNHDA, CDR2 SQIVND (reference sequence). The CDR3 sequence is 14 residues long. With 6 bases removed from V and 5 bases from J, the gap between germline ends came to 16 bases. CDR3 in amino acids: CASSPRGGGYGYTF. The CDR3 DNA sequence: TGTGCCAGTAGCCCGAGGGGGGGCGGGTATGGCTACACCTTC.

The chain combines TRBV7-2 with TRBJ2-5; D might be TRBD1 or TRBD2, each matching 5 bases. The CDR3 spans 15 residues. Germline CDR1 SGHTA, CDR2 FQGNSA. Trimming removed 4 bases from V and 5 bases from J, with 17 bases in between. DNA of the CDR3: TGTGCCAGCAGCTCCTCGGCAGGGACCAAGGAGACCCAGTACTTC. It yields the protein CASSSSAGTKETQYF.

J is TRBJ1-2 and V is TRBV7-8, with D perhaps matching TRBD1 (5 bases). Deletions cut 5 bases from V and 6 bases from J, with 25 bases between. This CDR3 is built from 17 residues. The germline CDR1 and CDR2 sequences are SGHVS and FQNEAQ. In DNA form, the CDR3 reads TGTGCCAGCAGCCGGATTGAGCGAGGGGCCCCCGGCGATGGCTACACCTTC. As protein: CASSRIERGAPGDGYTF. Full variable domain (remainder filled in from reference TRBV7-8 and TRBJ1-2): GAGVSQSPRYKVAKRGQDVALRCDPISGHVSLFWYQQALGQGPEFLTYFQNEAQLDKSGLPSDRFFAERPEGSVSTLKIQRTQQEDSAVYLCASSRIERGAPGDGYTFGSGTRLTVV.

This clone was detected only once. In DNA, the CDR3 is TGTGCCTGGAGTCCACAGGGCAACGAGCAGTACTTC. Encoded protein: CAWSPQGNEQYF. V is TRBV30 and J is TRBJ2-7, with a weak D call TRBD1 (6 bases). Per the germline V gene, CDR1 is GTSNPN and CDR2 is SVGIG (reference sequence). CDR3 size: 12 residues. V dropped 2 bases and J dropped 5 bases, with 10 bases sitting between them.

The V call is TRBV2, the J call TRBJ2-7; 11 bases fit TRBD1. The germline V gene encodes CDR1 SNHLY and CDR2 FYNNEI. This CDR3 spans 15 amino acids. Trimming took 6 bases from V and 2 from J; bases not matched to a gene: 6. CDR3 sequence (DNA): TGTGCCAGCAGCGGGGACAGGGGGGTACCCTACGAGCAGTACTTC. Protein: CASSGDRGVPYEQYF.

The J gene is TRBJ2-1, the V gene TRBV6-2 or TRBV6-3, with 9 positions matching TRBD2. The V gene end was trimmed by 4 bases and the J gene end by 5 bases; junction bases not matched to a gene: 12. The germline CDR1 and CDR2 sequences are MNHEY and SVGEGT. CDR3 length: 17 amino acids. The CDR3 is CASSSWVIAGDNNEQFF. Written as DNA, the CDR3 is TGTGCCAGCAGTTCGTGGGTTATAGCGGGAGATAACAATGAGCAGTTCTTC.

The chain links TRBV3-1 (or the pseudogene TRBV3-2) to TRBJ2-2; D perhaps matches TRBD1 (6 bases). V lost 3 bases and J 7 bases, leaving 9 bases between the germline ends. This CDR3 spans 13 amino acids. The germline V gene encodes CDR1 LGHDT and CDR2 YNNKEL (reference sequence). The CDR3 spells CASSQGAGGELFF. DNA for the CDR3: TGTGCCAGCAGCCAGGGGGCGGGCGGGGAGCTGTTTTTT.

CDR3 sequence (DNA): TGTGCCAGCAGCGTGGGACAGTACACTGAAGCTTTCTTT. Residues: CASSVGQYTEAFF. The chain carries TRBV5-4 and TRBJ1-1, with TRBD1 matching over 7 bases. Germline trimming cut 4 bases from V and 3 bases from J; bases unmatched to any gene: 3. This CDR3 contains 13 residues. Germline values: CDR1 SGHNT, CDR2 YYREEE (reference sequence).

J is TRBJ2-3 and V is TRBV29-1; 12 bases fit TRBD2. This CDR3 has 16 residues. V was clipped by 7 bases and J by 5 bases; unmatched bases: 13. Germline V gene data show CDR1 as SQVTM and CDR2 as ANQGSEA. CDR3 sequence: CSAAGTSGPRGDTQYF. The CDR3 region has the DNA TGCAGCGCCGCAGGGACTAGCGGGCCTCGGGGAGATACGCAGTATTTT.

This clone was observed a single time. This sample also contains other DNA sequences that code for the same CDR3. The J gene is TRBJ2-5, the V gene TRBV6-5; 7 nucleotides match TRBD1. Per germline, CDR1 MNHEY and CDR2 SVGAGI. CDR3 size: 13 residues. Losses at the gene ends were 2 bases for V and 4 bases for J; bases not matched to a gene: 1. The CDR3 sequence: CASSYRQGETQYF. The CDR3 DNA sequence: TGTGCCAGCAGTTACAGACAGGGAGAGACCCAGTACTTC.

The chain uses TRBV12-5 and TRBJ1-2; D call uncertain. The CDR3 length is 13 residues. CDR1 and CDR2 (germline): LGHNT, FRNRAP. Trimming pared 0 bases from V and 7 bases from J, leaving 9 bases between. The CDR3 DNA follows: TGTGCTAGTGGTTTGGTACCCTGGCTTGGCTACACCTTC. Its translation: CASGLVPWLGYTF.

This sequence joins TRBV3-1 (or the pseudogene TRBV3-2) and TRBJ1-2; 8 bases fit TRBD1. The CDR3 has 14 amino acids. The V segment lost 2 bases and the J segment 4 bases; nucleotides outside the gene matches: 3. Germline values: CDR1 LGHDT, CDR2 YNNKEL (reference sequence). The CDR3 is CASSQTGGAYGYTF. Here the CDR3 DNA reads TGTGCCAGCAGCCAAACAGGGGGGGCCTATGGCTACACCTTC.

The chain couples TRBV5-1 to TRBJ1-1; D ambiguous. Germline V gene lookup returns CDR1 SGHRS and CDR2 YFSETQ. V lost 0 bases and J 5 bases, leaving 14 bases between the germline ends. This CDR3 has 15 amino acids. For the CDR3, the DNA is TGCGCCAGCAGCTTGGGTCCGGCCGATGGGACTGAAGCTTTCTTT. Its protein is CASSLGPADGTEAFF. The entire variable domain, with the rest obtained from reference TRBV5-1 and TRBJ1-1, is as follows: KAGVTQTPRYLIKTRGQQVTLSCSPISGHRSVSWYQQTPGQGLQFLFEYFSETQRNKGNFPGRFSGRQFSNSRSEMNVSTLELGDSALYLCASSLGPADGTEAFFGQGTRLTVV.

V and J are TRBV19 and TRBJ1-2; maybe TRBD1 (6 bases). The CDR3 sequence is 14 residues long. Germline V lookup: CDR1 LNHDA, CDR2 SQIVND (reference sequence). V lost 0 bases and J lost 10, with 15 bases in between. CDR3 nucleotides: TGTGCCAGTAGTATAGACCGGACAGTCCTGGACTACACCTTC. Protein sequence: CASSIDRTVLDYTF.

The chain employs TRBV7-9 and TRBJ1-2, with 9 positions matching TRBD1. CDR1 and CDR2 (germline): SEHNR, FQNEAQ (reference sequence). This CDR3 region has 13 residues. Trimming at V came to 5 bases and at J to 7 bases, leaving 5 bases not matched to a gene. CDR3 amino acids: CASSLTGGGGYTF. The CDR3 DNA reads TGTGCCAGCAGCCTAACAGGGGGCGGTGGCTACACCTTC.

The rearrangement uses TRBV15 and TRBJ1-1; weak D call: TRBD1 (6 bases). This CDR3 region has 15 residues. Trimming pared 5 bases from V and 0 bases from J, leaving 13 bases between. In germline, CDR1 is LNHNV, CDR2 YYDKDF (reference sequence). CDR3 bases: TGTGCCACCAGCGCCTACAGGGAGTTGAACACTGAAGCTTTCTTT. This gives the protein CATSAYRELNTEAFF. The whole variable domain, filled in from reference TRBV15 and TRBJ1-1, reads DAMVIQNPRYQVTQFGKPVTLSCSQTLNHNVMYWYQQKSSQAPKLLFHYYDKDFNNEADTPDNFQSRRPNTSFCFLDIRSPGLGDTAMYLCATSAYRELNTEAFFGQGTRLTVV.

The chain combines TRBV29-1 with TRBJ1-2, with D possibly TRBD1 on 5 matching bases. Germline-derived CDR1 and CDR2 are SQVTM and ANQGSEA. Trimming took off 6 bases at V and 4 bases at J, with 12 bases between the two ends. The length of the CDR3 is 12 residues. CDR3 bases: TGCAGCGTGGCAGGGTCGAGCTATGGCTACACCTTC. As protein: CSVAGSSYGYTF.

The sample holds one count of this clone. This chain links TRBV6-5 with TRBJ1-1, with D tentatively TRBD1 (6 bases). The CDR3 spans 14 residues. Trimming cost V 6 bases and J 4 bases, with 15 bases left between them. CDR1 is MNHEY and CDR2 is SVGAGI in the germline V gene. Here the CDR3 DNA reads TGTGCCAGCAGGGGCAGGGGACCGGGCACTGAAGCTTTCTTT. Residues: CASRGRGPGTEAFF.